Listed below are T cell receptor beta chains from one sample, sequenced in a study of spatial heterogeneity in lung cancer. TCRdb recomputed calls from the 5' RACE reads with MiXCR, one row per CDR3 protein. The profile shows roughly 80,000 distinct CDR3 sequences, about 8.5% of them singletons. Sequencing used PBMCs, obtained at surgery. These receptors originate from a male donor with early-stage non-small cell lung cancer. Each CDR3 is given with its conserved first and last residue.

>TRBV5-1|TRBJ1-2|14
CASSLGTANYGYTF
>TRBV5-1|TRBJ2-1|15
CASSLDPSGGSEQFF
>TRBV20-1|TRBJ2-1|14
CSARDGGDPNEQFF
>TRBV10-2|TRBJ2-3|14
CASRPTQATDTQYF
>TRBV12-3/TRBV12-4|TRBJ1-4|16
CASSWLRTGEDEKLFF
>TRBV29-1|TRBJ2-3|15
CSARTGRLHTDTQYF
>TRBV7-2|TRBJ2-1|15
CASSPLAGVYNEQFF
>TRBV6-6|TRBJ1-3|15
CASSSATVLGNTIYF
>TRBV10-3|TRBJ2-3|20
CAIRNWKQLAGGLWTDTQYF
>TRBV7-2|TRBJ1-3|13
CASSLSSGNTIYF